The clone carrying this T cell receptor (beta chain) was seen repeatedly, ten times or more. The antigen remains undetermined. This entry belongs to a study of CD8 T cells in ankylosing spondylitis. Findings and caveats of the study: Certain motif variants had earlier been reported in reactive arthritis synovial fluid and blood. Disease-linked clones proved CD8+ and comparatively uncommon in peripheral blood.

TCRdb independently ran MiXCR on the 5' RACE reads; one entry per CDR3 protein. The profile shows about 240,000 distinct CDR3 sequences, around a tenth of them singletons. The CDR3 has 12 residues. Germline assignment: CDR1 DFQATT and CDR2 SNEGSKA (reference sequence). The ends were cut back, 3 bases at V and 0 bases at J, with 3 bases in the middle. The sequenced sample consisted of blood, either unsorted or a sorted T cell fraction (not recorded which). The chain employs TRBV20-1 and TRBJ1-5; D ambiguous. This TCR came from a male donor with ankylosing spondylitis or in good health (not recorded which). The CDR3 reads CSARGSNQPQHF. CDR3 nucleotide sequence: TGCAGTGCTAGGGGTAGCAATCAGCCCCAGCATTTT.